This T cell receptor (beta chain) was captured in a study of blood T cell repertoires in COVID-19. V gave up 3 bases and J gave up 4 bases; unmatched junction bases: 8. The germline V gene encodes CDR1 SGDLS and CDR2 YYNGEE. The CDR3 has 15 amino acids. Authors' processing steps: It was from reference gene primer amplification that nucleated cell counts were estimated. Generated by immunoSEQ multiplex PCR, the TCRdb table keeps only in-frame clones and is missing some. That table furnishes V, J and clone size, whereas the DNA furnished D and trimming. The sample lists fewer than 150,000 clones; 75% to 90% were seen once.

This clonotype was obtained from a woman between 40 and 50 years old with acute or convalescent COVID-19. V usage is TRBV9 and J usage is TRBJ2-3, with 7 bases lining up with TRBD1. The sequencing input was peripheral blood. For the CDR3, the DNA is TGTGCCAGCAGCGCCTTAGGGACAGTTCCAGATACGCAGTATTTT. It codes for CASSALGTVPDTQYF.